This entry is about one T cell receptor (beta chain). Its antigen is undetermined. Germline CDR1 is SEHNR and CDR2 is FQNEAQ (reference sequence). Germline trimming cut 3 bases from V and 4 bases from J; bases unmatched to any gene: 6. This CDR3 contains 15 residues. These data belong to a study of T cells in Graves' hyperthyroidism and ophthalmopathy. Study summary: Peripheral blood was secured at the point of initial diagnosis, before any treatment. General study points: Researchers report that a 13 V-J model separated ophthalmopathy from stable hyperthyroidism.

RNA transcripts provided the source from which TCR beta CDR3 regions were amplified. During a first-round RT-PCR of the TCR CDR3, the HTBI primer set was used. One entry per CDR3 protein results from TCRdb running MiXCR on the multiplex PCR reads. In the table there are some 180,000 distinct CDR3 sequences, about a sixth of which are singletons. A lack of ophthalmopathy progression within 18 months defined stable Graves' hyperthyroidism. Sequenced input: blood. The clonotype was recovered from a woman in her fifties or sixties with Graves' hyperthyroidism. The chain couples TRBV7-9 to TRBJ1-1, with 9 bases that match TRBD1. Here the CDR3 DNA reads TGTGCCAGCAGCTTGAAACAGGGGGCGTCCACTGAAGCTTTCTTT. Protein product: CASSLKQGASTEAFF.